The 6 T cell receptor beta chains in this list originate from one sample, sequenced in a study of OX40 agonist ivuxolimab in advanced cancers. TCRdb keeps only in-frame clones here, not all; method: immunoSEQ multiplex PCR. The sample lists some 82,000 clones; around 88% were seen once. This specimen was CD4+ or CD8+ T cells sorted from blood, taken in a trial of the OX40 agonist ivuxolimab. The receptors shown here come from an adult with an advanced solid tumor such as melanoma, head and neck, liver or kidney cancer.

The V gene is TRBV2, the J gene TRBJ1-2; TRBD1 matches 9 bases. Germline V gene lookup returns CDR1 SNHLY and CDR2 FYNNEI. The CDR3 runs to 15 residues. Trimming at V came to 7 bases and at J to 1 base, leaving 7 bases not matched to a gene. The CDR3 region is CASTSRTGVNYGYTF. The CDR3 nucleotides read TGTGCCAGCACCTCGAGGACAGGGGTTAACTATGGCTACACCTTC.

The chain recombines TRBV5-1 with TRBJ2-7; D gene uncertain. Germline assignment: CDR1 SGHRS and CDR2 YFSETQ. V was trimmed by 1 base and J by 0 bases, leaving 11 bases between them. The CDR3 sequence is 15 residues long. DNA of the CDR3: TGCGCCAGCAGCTTGCTGGCAGCCGACTCCTACGAGCAGTACTTC. This gives the protein CASSLLAADSYEQYF.

The chain has TRBV19 and TRBJ1-3; no reliable D call. The CDR3 contains 15 residues. Trimming cost V 5 bases and J 0 bases, with 11 bases left between them. Germline CDR1 reads LNHDA; CDR2 reads SQIVND (reference sequence). Here the CDR3 reads CASSGKEYSGNTIYF. CDR3 nucleotides: TGTGCCAGTAGTGGAAAGGAGTACTCTGGAAACACCATATATTTT.

The chain is built from TRBV18 and TRBJ1-1, with 7 nucleotides matching TRBD1. The CDR3 contains 14 residues. V was clipped by 5 bases and J by 1 base; unmatched bases: 4. The germline CDR1 and CDR2 sequences are KGHSH and LQKENI. CDR3 sequence reads: CASSTDRTNTEAFF. The CDR3 bases are TGTGCCAGCTCAACGGACAGGACGAACACTGAAGCTTTCTTT.

The genes are TRBV6-5 and TRBJ2-7; D tentatively fits TRBD1 or TRBD2 (5 bases each). The V gene lost 6 bases and the J gene lost 0 bases, with 15 bases spanning the gap. This CDR3 contains 15 residues. Looked up from germline, CDR1 is MNHEY and CDR2 is SVGAGI. The CDR3 sequence: CASRPGPGPSYEQYF. The CDR3, as DNA: TGTGCCAGCAGACCGGGCCCGGGACCCTCCTACGAGCAGTACTTC.

The chain joins TRBV11-2 to TRBJ2-7; 9 nucleotides match TRBD1. CDR3 length: 15 residues. The germline gives CDR1 SGHAT, CDR2 FQNNGV. V shed 5 bases and J 2 bases; nucleotides not matched to a gene: 7. The CDR3 spells CASSQGTGSPYEQYF. The CDR3 nucleotides read TGTGCCAGCAGCCAAGGGACAGGGTCCCCCTACGAGCAGTACTTC.